The clone carrying this TCR beta chain was counted only a few times. Its cognate antigen is unknown. Averaging roughly 120 mL, one heparinised blood draw came from each individual donor. Via the markers CD45RO/CCR7/CD25/CD127/CD95/CD27, stem cell-like memory, regulatory, central memory and naive CD4+ cells were sorted. This record comes from a study of beta chain features in type 1 diabetes. Overall study findings and caveats: Shorter TCRB CDR3s, moderately but significantly so, were found in Type 1 diabetes patients in all four CD4+ subsets.

V was cut by 1 base and J by 5 bases, with 14 bases left in between. Looked up from germline, CDR1 is SQVTM and CDR2 is ANQGSEA. The CDR3 extends over 15 amino acids. Of the isolated RNA, all was reverse transcribed, and so the sequenced material was expressed TCRB transcripts. The repertoire was sequenced with immunoSEQ multiplex PCR; TCRdb's copy has only in-frame clones and lacks some. Of 300,000 or so clones in the sample, approximately 13% were seen once. The sequence came from a woman between 18 and 29 years old with type 1 diabetes. The chain has TRBV29-1 and TRBJ2-2; D might be TRBD2 (5 bases). Material: naive CD4+ T cells from blood. The CDR3 nucleotides read TGCAGCGTTGAAGCCTTCCCGGGAACTACCGGGGAGCTGTTTTTT. Protein product: CSVEAFPGTTGELFF.